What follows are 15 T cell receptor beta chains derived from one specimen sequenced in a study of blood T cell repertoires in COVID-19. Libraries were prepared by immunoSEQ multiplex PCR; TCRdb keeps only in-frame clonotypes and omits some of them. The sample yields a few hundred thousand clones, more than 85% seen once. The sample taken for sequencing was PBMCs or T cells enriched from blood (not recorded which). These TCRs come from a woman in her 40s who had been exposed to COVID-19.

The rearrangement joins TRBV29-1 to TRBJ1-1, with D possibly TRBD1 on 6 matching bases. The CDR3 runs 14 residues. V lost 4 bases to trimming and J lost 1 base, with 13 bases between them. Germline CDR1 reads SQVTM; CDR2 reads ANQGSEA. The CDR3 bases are TGCAGCGTTGCCACCAGGGGTTGGAACACTGAAGCTTTCTTT. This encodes CSVATRGWNTEAFF.

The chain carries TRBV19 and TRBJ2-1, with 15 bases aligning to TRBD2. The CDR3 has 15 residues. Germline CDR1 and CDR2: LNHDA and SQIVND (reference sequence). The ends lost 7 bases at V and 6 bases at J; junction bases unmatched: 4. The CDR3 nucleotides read TGTGCCAGTACCCTGGGACTAGCGGGAGGCAATGAGCAGTTCTTC. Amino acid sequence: CASTLGLAGGNEQFF.

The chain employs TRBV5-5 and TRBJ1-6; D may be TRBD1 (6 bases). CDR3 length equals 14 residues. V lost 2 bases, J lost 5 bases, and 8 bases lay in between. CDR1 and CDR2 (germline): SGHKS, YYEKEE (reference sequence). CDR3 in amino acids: CASSFRTDNSPLHF. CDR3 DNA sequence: TGTGCCAGCAGCTTTAGGACAGATAATTCACCCCTCCACTTT.

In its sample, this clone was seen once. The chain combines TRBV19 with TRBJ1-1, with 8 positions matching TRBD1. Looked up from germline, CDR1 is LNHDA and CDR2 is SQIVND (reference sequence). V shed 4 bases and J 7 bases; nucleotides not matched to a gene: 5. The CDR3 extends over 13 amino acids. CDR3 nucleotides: TGTGCCAGTAGTACCGGACAGGGCAATGAAGCTTTCTTT. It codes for CASSTGQGNEAFF.

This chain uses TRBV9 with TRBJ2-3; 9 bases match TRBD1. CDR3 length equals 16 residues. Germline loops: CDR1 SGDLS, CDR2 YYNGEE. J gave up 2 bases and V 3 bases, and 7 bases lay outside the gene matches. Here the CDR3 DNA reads TGTGCCAGCAGCGGACCACAGGGGGCCCACACAGATACGCAGTATTTT. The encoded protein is CASSGPQGAHTDTQYF.

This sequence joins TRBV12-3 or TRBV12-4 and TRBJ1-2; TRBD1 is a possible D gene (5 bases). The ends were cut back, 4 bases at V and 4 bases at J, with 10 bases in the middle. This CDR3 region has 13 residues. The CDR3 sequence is CASSSQGFYGYTF. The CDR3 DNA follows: TGTGCCAGCAGTTCCCAGGGATTCTATGGCTACACCTTC.

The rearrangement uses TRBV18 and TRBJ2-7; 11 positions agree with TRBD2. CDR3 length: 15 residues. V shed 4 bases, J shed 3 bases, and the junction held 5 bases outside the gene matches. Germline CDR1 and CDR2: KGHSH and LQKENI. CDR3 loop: CASSRTGLADYEQYF. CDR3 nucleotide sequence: TGTGCCAGCTCACGTACGGGACTAGCGGACTACGAGCAGTACTTC.

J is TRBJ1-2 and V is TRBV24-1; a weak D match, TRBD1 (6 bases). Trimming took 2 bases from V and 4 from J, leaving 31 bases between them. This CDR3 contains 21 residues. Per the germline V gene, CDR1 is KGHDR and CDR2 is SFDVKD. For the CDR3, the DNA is TGTGCCACCAGTGATTCCAAAAACATCGACCCGGGGGGCTCGCCGACCTATGGCTACACCTTC. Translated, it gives CATSDSKNIDPGGSPTYGYTF.

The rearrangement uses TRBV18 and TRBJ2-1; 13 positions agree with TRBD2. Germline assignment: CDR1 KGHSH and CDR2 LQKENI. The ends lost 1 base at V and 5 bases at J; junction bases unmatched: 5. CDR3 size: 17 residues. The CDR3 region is CASSPRTSGSINNEQFF. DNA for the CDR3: TGTGCCAGCTCACCACGGACTAGCGGGAGTATAAACAATGAGCAGTTCTTC.

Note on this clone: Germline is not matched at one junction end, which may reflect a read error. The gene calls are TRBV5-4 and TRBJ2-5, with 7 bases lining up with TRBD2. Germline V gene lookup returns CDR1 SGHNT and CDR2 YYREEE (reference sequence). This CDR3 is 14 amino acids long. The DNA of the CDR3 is TGTGCCAGCAGCTTGGCCCCCCGGGGAGGGCCTTGGAACTTC. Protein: CASSLAPRGGPWNF.

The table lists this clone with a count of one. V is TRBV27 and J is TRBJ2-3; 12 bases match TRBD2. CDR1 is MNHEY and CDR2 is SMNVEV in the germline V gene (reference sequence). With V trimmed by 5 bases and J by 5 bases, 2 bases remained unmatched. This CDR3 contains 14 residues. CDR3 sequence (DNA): TGTGCCAGCAGTCTACTAGCGGGAGGAGATACGCAGTATTTT. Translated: CASSLLAGGDTQYF.

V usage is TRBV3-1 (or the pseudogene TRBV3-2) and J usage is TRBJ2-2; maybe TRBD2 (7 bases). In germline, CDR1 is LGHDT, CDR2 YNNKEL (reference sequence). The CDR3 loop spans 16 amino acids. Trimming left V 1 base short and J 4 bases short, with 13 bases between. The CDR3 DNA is TGTGCCAGCAGCCAAGTTGGTGGGGGGGCCACCGGGGAGCTGTTTTTT. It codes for CASSQVGGGATGELFF.

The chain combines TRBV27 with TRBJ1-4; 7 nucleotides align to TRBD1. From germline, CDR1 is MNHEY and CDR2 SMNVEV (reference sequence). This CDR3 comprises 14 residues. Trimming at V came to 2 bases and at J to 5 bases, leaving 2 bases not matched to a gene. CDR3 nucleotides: TGTGCCAGCAGTTTAAAGACAGGGAATGAAAAACTGTTTTTT. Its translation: CASSLKTGNEKLFF.

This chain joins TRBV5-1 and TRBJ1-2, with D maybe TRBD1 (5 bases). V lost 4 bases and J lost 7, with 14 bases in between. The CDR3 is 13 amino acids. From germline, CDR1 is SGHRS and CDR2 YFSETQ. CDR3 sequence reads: CASSLEVGGGYTF. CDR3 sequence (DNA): TGCGCCAGCAGCCTTGAAGTGGGGGGTGGCTACACCTTC.

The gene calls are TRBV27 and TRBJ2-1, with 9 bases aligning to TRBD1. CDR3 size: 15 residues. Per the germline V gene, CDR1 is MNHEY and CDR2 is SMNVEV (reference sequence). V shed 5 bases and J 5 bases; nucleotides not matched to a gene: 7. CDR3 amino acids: CASSPGTGTNNEQFF. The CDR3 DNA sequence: TGTGCCAGCAGTCCCGGGACAGGGACGAACAATGAGCAGTTCTTC.